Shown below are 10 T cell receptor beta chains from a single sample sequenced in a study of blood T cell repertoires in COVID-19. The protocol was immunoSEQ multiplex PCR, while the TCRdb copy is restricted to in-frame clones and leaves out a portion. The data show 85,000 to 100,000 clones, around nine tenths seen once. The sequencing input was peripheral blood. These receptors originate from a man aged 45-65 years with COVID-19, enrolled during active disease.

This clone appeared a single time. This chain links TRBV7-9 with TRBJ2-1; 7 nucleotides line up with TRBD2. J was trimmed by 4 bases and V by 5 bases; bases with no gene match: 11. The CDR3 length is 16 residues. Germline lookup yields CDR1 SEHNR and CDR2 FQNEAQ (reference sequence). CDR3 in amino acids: CASSGGTGTKYNEQFF. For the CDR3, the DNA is TGTGCCAGCAGCGGCGGAACCGGGACTAAATACAATGAGCAGTTCTTC.

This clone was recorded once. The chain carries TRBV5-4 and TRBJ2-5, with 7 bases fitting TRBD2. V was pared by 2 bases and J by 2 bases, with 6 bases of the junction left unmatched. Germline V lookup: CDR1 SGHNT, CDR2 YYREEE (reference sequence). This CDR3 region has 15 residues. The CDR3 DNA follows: TGTGCCAGCAGCTTAGCGGGGAGGGTTCAAGAGACCCAGTACTTC. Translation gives CASSLAGRVQETQYF.

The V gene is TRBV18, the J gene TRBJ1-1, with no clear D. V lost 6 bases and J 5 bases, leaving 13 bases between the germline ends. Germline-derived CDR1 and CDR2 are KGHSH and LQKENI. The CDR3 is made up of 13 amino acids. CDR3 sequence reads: CASSPKSGTEAFF. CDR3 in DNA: TGTGCCAGCTCCCCAAAGTCGGGTACTGAAGCTTTCTTT.

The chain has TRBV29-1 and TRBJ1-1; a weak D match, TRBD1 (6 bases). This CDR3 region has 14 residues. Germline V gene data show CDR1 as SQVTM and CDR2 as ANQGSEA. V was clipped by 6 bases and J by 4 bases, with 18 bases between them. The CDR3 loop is CSVQDRTGLTEAFF. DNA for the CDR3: TGCAGCGTCCAAGACCGTACAGGGCTCACTGAAGCTTTCTTT.

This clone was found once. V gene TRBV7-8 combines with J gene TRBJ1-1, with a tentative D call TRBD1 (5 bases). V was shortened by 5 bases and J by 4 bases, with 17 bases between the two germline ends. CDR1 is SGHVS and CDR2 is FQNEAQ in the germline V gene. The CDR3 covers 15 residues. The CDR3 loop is CASSAMRGFVTEAFF. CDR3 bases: TGTGCCAGCAGCGCAATGCGGGGGTTTGTCACTGAAGCTTTCTTT.

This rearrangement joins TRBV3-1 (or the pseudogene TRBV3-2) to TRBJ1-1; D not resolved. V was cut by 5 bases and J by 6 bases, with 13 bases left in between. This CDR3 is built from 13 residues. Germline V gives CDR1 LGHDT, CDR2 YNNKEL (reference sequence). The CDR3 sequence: CASSSDLEAEAFF. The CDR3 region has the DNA TGTGCCAGCAGCTCGGACCTGGAGGCTGAAGCTTTCTTT.

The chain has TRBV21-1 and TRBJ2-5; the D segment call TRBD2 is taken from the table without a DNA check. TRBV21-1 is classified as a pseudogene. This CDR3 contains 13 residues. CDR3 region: CASSRGRRETQYF. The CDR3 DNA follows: TGTGCCAGCAGCCGTGGCCGGCGGGAGACCCAGTACTTC.

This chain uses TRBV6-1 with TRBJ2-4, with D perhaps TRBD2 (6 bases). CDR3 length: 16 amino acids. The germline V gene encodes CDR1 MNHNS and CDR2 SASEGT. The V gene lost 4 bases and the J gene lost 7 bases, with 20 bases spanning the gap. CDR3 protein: CASSGPGVAGRNIQYF. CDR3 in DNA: TGTGCCAGCAGTGGCCCGGGGGTAGCTGGGAGGAACATTCAGTACTTC.

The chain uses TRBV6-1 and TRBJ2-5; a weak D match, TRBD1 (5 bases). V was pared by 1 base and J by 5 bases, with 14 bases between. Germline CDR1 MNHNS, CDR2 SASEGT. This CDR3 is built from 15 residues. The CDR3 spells CASSEGAGRVETQYF. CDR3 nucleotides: TGTGCCAGCAGTGAAGGGGCAGGGCGAGTGGAGACCCAGTACTTC.

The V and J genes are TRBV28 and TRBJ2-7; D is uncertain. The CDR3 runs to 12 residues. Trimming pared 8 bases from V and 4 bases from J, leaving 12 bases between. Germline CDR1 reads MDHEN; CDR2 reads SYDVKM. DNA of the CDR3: TGTGCCAGCGGGCAGATGAAATACGAGCAGTACTTC. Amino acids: CASGQMKYEQYF.